The 11 T cell receptor beta chains below all came from one sample that was sequenced in a study of beta chain features in type 1 diabetes (dated by TCRdb to between 2017 and 2018). Library prep was done by the immunoSEQ multiplex PCR assay. All of the isolated RNA was reverse transcribed with the High Capacity cDNA Reverse Transcription Kit, so expressed TCRB transcripts were sequenced. This is the immuneACCESS table as TCRdb keeps it, with only in-frame sequences that have V and J called. A part of the clones is gone; compared with another copy, unresolved V genes explain less than half, and the rest is unexplained. The table for this sample lists approximately 120,000 clones; almost 40% of them were counted only once. Less than 0.08% of the sample belongs to the ten largest clones. Sequencing input: stem cell memory CD4+ T cells from blood. The meaning of the sample's cell subset or site label: stem cell-like memory CD4+ T cells. The receptors here all came from a young woman in good health.

This clone was seen a handful of times. V usage is TRBV7-2 and J usage is TRBJ1-1; no reliable D call. The CDR3 runs 15 residues. V lost 2 bases to trimming and J lost 5 bases, with 15 bases between them. Germline V gene lookup returns CDR1 SGHTA and CDR2 FQGNSA. The CDR3 coding sequence is TGTGCCAGCAGCTTACATCACAGCATGCCTACTGAAGCTTTCTTT. Translated: CASSLHHSMPTEAFF.

V gene TRBV28 combines with J gene TRBJ2-6; D is unresolved. The V end was cut by 6 bases, the J end by 0 bases, with 12 bases between. Germline CDR1 MDHEN, CDR2 SYDVKM. This CDR3 spans 16 amino acids. Here the CDR3 reads CASSPPLASGANVLTF. CDR3 DNA: TGTGCCAGCAGCCCTCCCTTGGCCTCTGGGGCCAACGTCCTGACTTTC.

This clone was seen a few times. The V call is TRBV6-6, the J call TRBJ2-7, with a possible D match to TRBD1 (6 bases). The CDR3 totals 14 residues. With 6 bases removed from V and 6 bases from J, the gap between germline ends came to 18 bases. The germline gives CDR1 MNHNY, CDR2 SVGAGI (reference sequence). As DNA, the CDR3 is TGTGCCAGCAGCATACAGGGCAGGGTGATCGAGCAGTACTTC. Translating gives CASSIQGRVIEQYF.

This clone has more than one count but fewer than ten. The chain couples TRBV12-5 to TRBJ2-1; 10 nucleotides align to TRBD2. V trimming: 6 bases; J trimming: 0 bases; junction bases outside the gene matches: 17. CDR1 and CDR2 (germline): LGHNT, FRNRAP. This CDR3 region has 20 residues. CDR3 coding DNA: TGTGCTAGTGGCCGAGACACTAGCGGGATTCCCTTGAGCTCCTACAATGAGCAGTTCTTC. The encoded protein is CASGRDTSGIPLSSYNEQFF.

This rearrangement joins TRBV28 to TRBJ2-7, with TRBD2 matching 12 bases. Germline V gives CDR1 MDHEN, CDR2 SYDVKM. Trimming cost V 5 bases and J 4 bases; bases outside gene matches: 6. There are 15 residues in the CDR3. The CDR3 sequence is CASSEWTSGKYEQYF. The CDR3, as DNA: TGTGCCAGCAGTGAGTGGACTAGCGGGAAGTACGAGCAGTACTTC.

About this clone: The identical CDR3 is also encoded by other nucleotide sequences in the sample. This sequence joins TRBV28 and TRBJ2-7; no firm D call. V lost 1 base and J 6 bases, leaving 4 bases between the germline ends. This CDR3 comprises 11 residues. Germline lookup yields CDR1 MDHEN and CDR2 SYDVKM. The CDR3 protein is CASSLYSEQYF. DNA of the CDR3: TGTGCCAGCAGTTTATATAGCGAGCAGTACTTC.

This chain uses TRBV7-2 with TRBJ1-5; perhaps TRBD1 as D (6 bases). Trimming took off 5 bases at V and 5 bases at J, with 16 bases between the two ends. In germline, CDR1 is SGHTA, CDR2 FQGNSA. The CDR3 is 15 amino acids. The CDR3 coding sequence is TGTGCCAGCAGCCCGCAAGGCACAGGGCATCAGCCCCAGCATTTT. Amino acids: CASSPQGTGHQPQHF.

The CDR3 region has the DNA TGTGCCTGGGGGACTAGCGGGCATAAGCAGTACTTC. It is translated as CAWGTSGHKQYF. This chain links TRBV30 with TRBJ2-7; TRBD2 aligns across 12 bases. This CDR3 region has 12 residues. CDR1 and CDR2 (germline): GTSNPN, SVGIG (reference sequence). V was clipped by 5 bases and J by 8 bases; unmatched bases: 4.

This clone showed up just once. J is TRBJ2-1 and V is TRBV5-1, with TRBD1 identical over 11 bases. V was clipped by 4 bases and J by 15 bases; unmatched bases: 18. This CDR3 has 16 residues. Germline loops: CDR1 SGHRS, CDR2 YFSETQ. The CDR3 sequence is CASSGHGTGGKGSRFF. CDR3 DNA sequence: TGCGCCAGCAGCGGTCACGGGACAGGGGGAAAAGGATCACGGTTCTTC.

This clone showed up just a few times. The chain has TRBV2 and TRBJ1-2, with a possible D match to TRBD1 (5 bases). V shed 6 bases and J shed 6 bases, with 14 bases lying between them. Germline-derived CDR1 and CDR2 are SNHLY and FYNNEI. This CDR3 has 13 residues. The CDR3 nucleotides read TGTGCCAGCAGACGACAGATGACCCATGGCTACACCTTC. This sequence encodes CASRRQMTHGYTF.

This clone showed up just a few times. This rearrangement joins TRBV14 to TRBJ2-7; 10 positions agree with TRBD1. Germline CDR1 is SGHDN and CDR2 is FVKESK. The CDR3 consists of 15 residues. V shed 1 base, J shed 7 bases, and the junction held 7 bases outside the gene matches. As DNA, the CDR3 is TGTGCCAGCAGCCAAGGACAGGGGGCCCATCAGGAGCAGTACTTC. This encodes CASSQGQGAHQEQYF.